This T cell receptor (beta chain) was identified during a study of shared clonotypes between healthy human individuals. For this clone: The antigen is undetermined. The junction departs from germline at one end; a sequencing error may be responsible.

The V gene's germline CDR1 is WSHSY and CDR2 SAAADI. CDR3 size: 15 residues. CD4+ cells underwent separation, giving CD45RA+ naive and CD45RA-negative memory subsets. Study conclusions and caveats: Deeper or shallower sequencing was expected to change how clonotypes are shared among donors. Generally, naive subsets came out with larger estimated richness than memory subsets.

As handled by the study authors: Junction-only sequences produced by ImmunoSEQ had no quality scores, so filtering differed. This table comes from immunoSEQ multiplex PCR, and its TCRdb copy is limited to in-frame clones, with some not included. The V and J calls and clone size are taken from that table; D and trimming were inferred from the DNA. The repertoire holds about 1 million clones, with around 74% as singletons. The chain combines TRBV10-2 with TRBJ1-2; D unresolved. Sequencing was performed on memory CD4+ T cells sorted from blood. Subset meaning: CD45RA-negative fraction. The source is a man between 18 and 35 years old in good health. CDR3 sequence: CANSESSSRAGGYTF. The CDR3 region has the DNA TGCGCCAACAGTGAGTCGAGCAGTAGGGCGGGTGGCTACACCTTC.